This passage covers 18 T cell receptor beta chains from one sample sequenced in a study of control samples from healthy donors and cancer patients. The protocol was immunoSEQ multiplex PCR, while the TCRdb copy is restricted to in-frame clones and leaves out a portion. The profile shows approximately 52,000 clones, around 87% of them singletons. The specimen sequenced was PBMCs. These receptors were taken from a man aged 55 to 70 with head and neck cancer.

V is TRBV3-1 (or the pseudogene TRBV3-2) and J is TRBJ2-3; 12 bases line up with TRBD2. V shed 6 bases, J shed 6 bases, and the junction held 7 bases outside the gene matches. Germline V gene sequence: CDR1 LGHDT, CDR2 YNNKEL (reference sequence). The CDR3 spans 15 residues. The CDR3 DNA follows: TGTGCCAGCAGGGCTAGCGGGAGGGAACCGGATACGCAGTATTTT. Its protein is CASRASGREPDTQYF.

The J gene is TRBJ2-7, the V gene TRBV28; 7 nucleotides match TRBD2. Germline V gene sequence: CDR1 MDHEN, CDR2 SYDVKM. J was trimmed by 6 bases and V by 2 bases; bases with no gene match: 1. This CDR3 comprises 12 residues. The CDR3 is CASSLIAGEQYF. The CDR3 DNA sequence: TGTGCCAGCAGTTTAATAGCGGGCGAGCAGTACTTC.

V gene TRBV4-3 combines with J gene TRBJ2-3; 7 nucleotides line up with TRBD2. This CDR3 has 15 residues. Unmatched junction bases numbered 6, after V lost 0 bases and J lost 6 bases. The germline V gene has CDR1 LGHNA and CDR2 YSLEER. CDR3 sequence (DNA): TGCGCCAGCAGCCAAGAAAGACTAGCAGGGGATACGCAGTATTTT. Its protein is CASSQERLAGDTQYF.

The J gene is TRBJ2-5, the V gene TRBV7-2, with 9 bases that match TRBD1. Germline values: CDR1 SGHTA, CDR2 FQGNSA. J was trimmed by 3 bases and V by 5 bases; bases with no gene match: 13. This CDR3 region has 17 residues. This CDR3 reads CASSRDRAMRGEETQYF. The CDR3 bases are TGTGCCAGCAGCCGGGACAGGGCGATGAGGGGGGAAGAGACCCAGTACTTC.

This chain uses TRBV4-2 with TRBJ2-3; 8 nucleotides match TRBD2. After removal of 5 bases from V and 3 bases from J, the junction contained 13 bases not matched to a gene. Germline V gene sequence: CDR1 LGHNA, CDR2 YNFKEQ. This CDR3 spans 17 amino acids. The CDR3 DNA follows: TGTGCCAGCAGCAGGGGAACTAGCGGAGAGGCGACAGATACGCAGTATTTT. Translating it yields CASSRGTSGEATDTQYF.

The chain has TRBV2 and TRBJ1-2; D might be TRBD1 (6 bases). The CDR3 extends over 14 amino acids. Trimming left V 6 bases short and J 4 bases short, with 15 bases between. Germline V lookup: CDR1 SNHLY, CDR2 FYNNEI. The CDR3 loop reads CASRLFRTAYGYTF. The CDR3 nucleotides are TGTGCCAGCAGGCTGTTCAGGACAGCCTATGGCTACACCTTC.

V is TRBV6-5 and J is TRBJ1-4; D might be TRBD1 (6 bases). In germline, CDR1 is MNHEY, CDR2 SVGAGI. Deletions cut 6 bases from V and 5 bases from J, with 10 bases between. CDR3 length: 13 amino acids. DNA of the CDR3: TGTGCCAGCAGAACAGGACAGAATGAAAAACTGTTTTTT. Protein: CASRTGQNEKLFF.

This chain links TRBV28 with TRBJ2-1; 12 bases match TRBD2. Germline trimming cut 4 bases from V and 3 bases from J; bases unmatched to any gene: 4. The germline gives CDR1 MDHEN, CDR2 SYDVKM. The CDR3 length is 16 residues. CDR3 loop: CASSSTSGSRYNEQFF. The CDR3, as DNA: TGTGCCAGCAGTTCGACTAGCGGGAGCCGCTACAATGAGCAGTTCTTC.

This rearrangement joins TRBV4-1 to TRBJ1-3; D is uncertain. CDR1 MGHRA and CDR2 YSYEKL come from the germline V gene. This CDR3 has 17 residues. V gave up 1 base and J gave up 0 bases, with 13 bases separating them. The CDR3 DNA is TGCGCCAGCAGCCAAGGAGGGAACCCTAACTCTGGAAACACCATATATTTT. It specifies CASSQGGNPNSGNTIYF.

The chain recombines TRBV7-8 with TRBJ1-5, with a tentative D call TRBD1 (5 bases). Germline CDR1 is SGHVS and CDR2 is FQNEAQ. V lost 5 bases and J lost 2, with 13 bases in between. The length of the CDR3 is 15 residues. CDR3 in amino acids: CASSRDSRGNQPQHF. The CDR3 nucleotides are TGTGCCAGCAGCCGAGACAGTCGAGGCAATCAGCCCCAGCATTTT.

Only one count was recorded for this clone. The J gene is TRBJ2-7, the V gene TRBV6-5; TRBD1 matches at 9 bases. The CDR3 covers 14 residues. Germline CDR1 reads MNHEY; CDR2 reads SVGAGI. J gave up 6 bases and V 6 bases, and 9 bases lay outside the gene matches. The CDR3 coding sequence is TGTGCCAGCAGGGGGGGACAGGGTATCGGCGAGCAGTACTTC. This gives the protein CASRGGQGIGEQYF.

The chain joins TRBV5-4 to TRBJ2-7; a possible D gene is TRBD1 (6 bases). V was trimmed by 4 bases and J by 1 base, leaving 12 bases between them. The CDR3 totals 14 residues. Germline assignment: CDR1 SGHNT and CDR2 YYREEE (reference sequence). CDR3 sequence (DNA): TGTGCCAGCAGCCTGGACAGCCGATCCTACGAGCAGTACTTC. Residues: CASSLDSRSYEQYF.

The chain is built from TRBV6-5 and TRBJ2-5; perhaps TRBD1 as D (5 bases). Germline V lookup: CDR1 MNHEY, CDR2 SVGAGI. The ends were cut back, 7 bases at V and 4 bases at J, with 16 bases in the middle. CDR3 length: 14 amino acids. CDR3 region: CASTKTDPSETQYF. CDR3 in DNA: TGTGCCAGCACGAAGACAGACCCGTCAGAGACCCAGTACTTC.

CDR3 bases: TGTGCCAGCAGCTTCGGGGTGGGCAGGGGGCAGGGCTACACCTTC. As protein: CASSFGVGRGQGYTF. The V gene is TRBV7-2, the J gene TRBJ1-2, with TRBD1 identical over 8 bases. The CDR3 is 15 residues long. Germline CDR1 SGHTA, CDR2 FQGNSA. The ends lost 3 bases at V and 8 bases at J; junction bases unmatched: 11.

This clone was seen a handful of times. This CDR3 is CASTASVTQYF. The CDR3 DNA is TGTGCCAGCACAGCTTCGGTGACCCAGTACTTC. The chain links TRBV25-1 to TRBJ2-5; D remains ambiguous. The CDR3 contains 11 residues. CDR1 MGHDK and CDR2 SYGVNS come from the germline V gene. With 7 bases removed from V and 7 bases from J, the gap between germline ends came to 10 bases.

The chain employs TRBV6-1 and TRBJ2-7; possible D gene TRBD2, 6 bases. Germline V gives CDR1 MNHNS, CDR2 SASEGT. Trimming cost V 0 bases and J 0 bases, with 12 bases left between them. This CDR3 is 16 amino acids long. CDR3 region: CASSEAGGISSYEQYF. DNA for the CDR3: TGTGCCAGCAGTGAAGCGGGCGGGATCAGCTCCTACGAGCAGTACTTC.

The chain joins TRBV7-9 to TRBJ1-2, with D possibly being TRBD1 (6 bases). This CDR3 region has 14 residues. V was trimmed by 5 bases and J by 5 bases, leaving 15 bases between them. Germline CDR1 is SEHNR and CDR2 is FQNEAQ (reference sequence). The CDR3 DNA reads as TGTGCCAGCAGCCTAGGACGGGGACATTATGGCTACACCTTC. Translated, it gives CASSLGRGHYGYTF.

The chain carries TRBV5-6 and TRBJ2-5; possibly TRBD2 for D (5 bases). CDR1 and CDR2 (germline): SGHDT, YYEEEE. V was trimmed by 0 bases and J by 8 bases, leaving 14 bases between them. The CDR3 runs to 14 residues. DNA of the CDR3: TGTGCCAGCAGCTTGGATCGGGGAAGGGTTACCCAGTACTTC. Its protein is CASSLDRGRVTQYF.